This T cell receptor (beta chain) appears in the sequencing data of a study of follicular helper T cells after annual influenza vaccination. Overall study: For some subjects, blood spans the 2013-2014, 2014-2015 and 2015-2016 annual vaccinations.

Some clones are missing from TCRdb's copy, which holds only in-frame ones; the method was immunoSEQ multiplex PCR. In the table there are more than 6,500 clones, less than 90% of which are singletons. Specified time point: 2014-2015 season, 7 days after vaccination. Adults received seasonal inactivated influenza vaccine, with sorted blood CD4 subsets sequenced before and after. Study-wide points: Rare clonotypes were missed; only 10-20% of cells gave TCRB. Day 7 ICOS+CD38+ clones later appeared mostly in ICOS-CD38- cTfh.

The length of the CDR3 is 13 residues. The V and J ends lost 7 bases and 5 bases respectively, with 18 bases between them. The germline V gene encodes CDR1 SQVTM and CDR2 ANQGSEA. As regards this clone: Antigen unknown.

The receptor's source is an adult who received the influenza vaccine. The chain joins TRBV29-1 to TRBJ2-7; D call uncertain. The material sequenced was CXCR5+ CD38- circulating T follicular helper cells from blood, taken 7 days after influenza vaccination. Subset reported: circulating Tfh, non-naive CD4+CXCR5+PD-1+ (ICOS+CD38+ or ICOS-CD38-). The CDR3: CSASPLLGNEQYF. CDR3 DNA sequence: TGCAGCGCTTCACCCCTCCTAGGGAACGAGCAGTACTTC.